The source of this TCR beta chain is a study of cytomegalovirus exposure and HLA in healthy donors. The study, taken as a whole, reports: Reports showed the classifier diagnosing cytomegalovirus status with high specificity and sensitivity. What a later analysis reportedly showed was that an Asian-associated ancestry cluster had fewer N-insertions than the roughly 670-donor mean.

PCR amplification relied on 60 Vbeta primers (plus 13 Jbeta primers). Sequencing was performed with immunoSEQ multiplex PCR; in TCRdb, only in-frame clones are kept and a portion is missing. Here the sample spans 100,000 or so clones, approximately 77% being singletons. This clone has just a few counts. Its antigen is as yet unknown. CDR1 and CDR2 (germline): MNHNS, SASEGT. With 6 bases removed from V and 2 bases from J, the gap between germline ends came to 17 bases. This CDR3 has 15 amino acids. What was sequenced was PBMCs. This receptor was taken from a male donor in good health and CMV-seropositive. The gene calls are TRBV6-1 and TRBJ2-7, with D possibly matching TRBD1 (6 bases). The CDR3 DNA sequence: TGTGCCAGCAGCGGGGCGACAGGATTAACCTACGAGCAGTACTTC. This gives the protein CASSGATGLTYEQYF.